The clone carrying this T cell receptor beta chain came up many times. Unmatched junction bases numbered 6, after V lost 7 bases and J lost 6 bases. The CDR3 is 13 residues long. The data originate from a study of early T cells in non-severe SARS-CoV-2 infection. Study background: Whole-blood bulk RNA, unsorted, was sequenced, and chains were unpaired.

Separate cDNA molecules each had unique molecular identifiers attached to them. TCRdb called the 5' RACE reads again in MiXCR, with one record for every CDR3 protein. The sample records about 64,000 distinct CDR3 sequences, around 14% being singletons. The rearrangement uses TRBV12-3 or TRBV12-4 and TRBJ1-5; 7 bases fit TRBD1. Sequencing was carried out using whole blood. This sequence originates from an adult who was a healthcare worker with PCR-confirmed SARS-CoV-2 infection or an uninfected control (not recorded which). CDR3 region: CASTGGQGQPQHF. CDR3 sequence (DNA): TGTGCCAGCACAGGGGGGCAGGGTCAGCCCCAGCATTTT.